Described below is a single T cell receptor (beta chain) sequence and its context. This clone's antigen is unknown. One base away there is no much larger clone; base qualities are not given. From the germline V gene, CDR1 is SGHRS and CDR2 is YFSETQ. The CDR3 covers 16 residues, taking in both the cysteine and the phenylalanine. The CDR3 DNA has 48 bases and is translated from base 1. V is shortened by 4 bases, J by 3 bases, and the region joining them spans 16 bases. These data are taken from a study of blood T cell repertoires in COVID-19 (dated by TCRdb to about 2020). Context from the whole study: Collaborator samples came from the United States, Italy and Spain and covered acute and convalescent phases of COVID-19. The prospective study material was composed of cDNA or gDNA derived from T cells, B-cell-depleted T cells, or PBMCs. Subjects who had been exposed to COVID-19, were actively infected with it, or had recovered from it provided the deeply sampled blood TCRbeta repertoires that made up the dataset. A freely available public database, intended as a resource for researchers studying the immune response to SARS-CoV-2, is where the repertoires were released. The samples were drawn from the first 160 participants of the ongoing ImmuneRACE study and from 950 to 1,500 subjects provided by 6 global collaborators. Sample metadata almost always included a de-identified subject ID, COVID-19 status, age in years and sex. Where available, HLA class I and class II types were taken from metadata supplied by the sample provider and were not determined by assay-based typing.

Whole blood was collected in K2EDTA tubes by collaborating institutions according to the institutions' own protocols. For TCRbeta analysis, collaborator samples were shipped as frozen whole blood, as isolated PBMCs, or as DNA extracted from either sample type. The immunoSEQ Assay, a bias-controlled multiplex PCR, was used to amplify TCRbeta CDR3 regions from genomic DNA. As for how the authors treated the data: The number of nucleated cells in each sample was estimated from the amplification of reference gene primers within the assay. Sequence reads were collapsed and filtered to measure the absolute abundance of every unique TCRbeta CDR3 rearrangement. Productive Simpson clonality was computed per sample as the square root of Simpson's diversity index over productive rearrangements. The table was pulled from immuneACCESS by TCRdb, which kept in-frame rearrangements only. Such tables lose some clones; where checked, under half of the loss comes from unresolved V genes, and the rest has no known cause. That table gives V, J and clone size, and the DNA gave D and trimming. Across this sample there are 150,000 to 200,000 clones, with 80% to 90% seen only once. Of the sample, 7.5% to 10% is held by the ten largest clones.

The paper's findings and limits, for the study overall: The amount of clinical and demographic metadata varied by source and participant and was provided uncurated.

This clonotype was sampled from a man in his forties or fifties with active or convalescent COVID-19. Sequenced: peripheral blood. Recombination connected TRBV5-1 to TRBJ2-2; the D region possibly corresponds to TRBD2 (6 bases align). The CDR3 region: CASSPPPGDYTGELFF. DNA sequence: TGCGCCAGCAGCCCTCCCCCGGGAGACTACACCGGGGAGCTGTTTTTT.